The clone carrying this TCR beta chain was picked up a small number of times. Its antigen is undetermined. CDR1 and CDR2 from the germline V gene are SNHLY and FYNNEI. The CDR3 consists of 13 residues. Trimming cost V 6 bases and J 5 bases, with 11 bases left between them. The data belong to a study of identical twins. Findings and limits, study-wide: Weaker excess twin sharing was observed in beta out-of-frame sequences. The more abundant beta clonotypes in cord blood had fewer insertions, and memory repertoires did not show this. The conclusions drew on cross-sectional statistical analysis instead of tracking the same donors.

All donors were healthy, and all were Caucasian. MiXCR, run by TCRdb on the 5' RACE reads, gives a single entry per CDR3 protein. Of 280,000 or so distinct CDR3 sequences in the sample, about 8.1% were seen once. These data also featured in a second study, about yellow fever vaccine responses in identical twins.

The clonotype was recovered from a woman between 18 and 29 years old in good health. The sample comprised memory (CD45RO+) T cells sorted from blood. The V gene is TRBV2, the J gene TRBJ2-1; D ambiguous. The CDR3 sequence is CASRLQPNNEQFF. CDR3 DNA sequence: TGTGCCAGCAGGTTGCAACCGAACAATGAGCAGTTCTTC.